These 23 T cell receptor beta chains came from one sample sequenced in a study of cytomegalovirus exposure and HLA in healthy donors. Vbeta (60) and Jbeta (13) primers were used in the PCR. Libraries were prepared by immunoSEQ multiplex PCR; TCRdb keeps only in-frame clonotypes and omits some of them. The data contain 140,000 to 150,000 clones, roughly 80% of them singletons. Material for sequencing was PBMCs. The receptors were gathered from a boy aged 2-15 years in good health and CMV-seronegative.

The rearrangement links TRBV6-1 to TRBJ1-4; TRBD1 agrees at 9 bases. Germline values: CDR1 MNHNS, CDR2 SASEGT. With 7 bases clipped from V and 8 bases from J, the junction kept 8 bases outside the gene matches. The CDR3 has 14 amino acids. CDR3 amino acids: CASNPGQGFEKLFF. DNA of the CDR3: TGTGCCAGCAATCCGGGACAGGGCTTCGAAAAACTGTTTTTT.

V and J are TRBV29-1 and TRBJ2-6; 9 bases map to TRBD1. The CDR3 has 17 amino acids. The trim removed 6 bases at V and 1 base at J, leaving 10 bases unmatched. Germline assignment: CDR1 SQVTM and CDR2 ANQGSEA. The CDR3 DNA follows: TGCAGCGTGGGACCGGGACAGGGATTTTCTGGGGCCAACGTCCTGACTTTC. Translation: CSVGPGQGFSGANVLTF.

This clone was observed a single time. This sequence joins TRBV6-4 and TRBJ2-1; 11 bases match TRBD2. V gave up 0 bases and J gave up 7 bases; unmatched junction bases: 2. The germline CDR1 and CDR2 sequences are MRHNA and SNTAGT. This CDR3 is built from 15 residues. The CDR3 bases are TGTGCCAGCAGTGACTCGACTAGCGGGGCTAATGAGCAGTTCTTC. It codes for CASSDSTSGANEQFF.

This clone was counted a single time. CDR3 nucleotides: TGCGCCAGCAGCTCAGACAGCTATGGCTACACCTTC. Protein: CASSSDSYGYTF. The rearrangement joins TRBV5-1 to TRBJ1-2; perhaps TRBD1 as D (5 bases). Germline V gene sequence: CDR1 SGHRS, CDR2 YFSETQ. The V gene lost 3 bases and the J gene lost 4 bases, with 7 bases spanning the gap. This CDR3 contains 12 residues.

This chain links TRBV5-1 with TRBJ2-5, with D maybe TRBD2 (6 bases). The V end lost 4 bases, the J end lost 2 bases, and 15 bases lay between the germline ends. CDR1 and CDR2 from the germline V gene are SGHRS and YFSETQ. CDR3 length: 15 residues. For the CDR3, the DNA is TGCGCCAGCAGCGCGGGAAATGGGCAGCAAGAGACCCAGTACTTC. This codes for CASSAGNGQQETQYF.

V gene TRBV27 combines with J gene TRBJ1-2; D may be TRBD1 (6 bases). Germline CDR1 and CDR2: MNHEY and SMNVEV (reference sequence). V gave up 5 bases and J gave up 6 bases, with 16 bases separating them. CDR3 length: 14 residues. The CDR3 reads CASSPLAGVDGYTF. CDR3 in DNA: TGTGCCAGCAGTCCCCTGGCAGGGGTTGATGGCTACACCTTC.

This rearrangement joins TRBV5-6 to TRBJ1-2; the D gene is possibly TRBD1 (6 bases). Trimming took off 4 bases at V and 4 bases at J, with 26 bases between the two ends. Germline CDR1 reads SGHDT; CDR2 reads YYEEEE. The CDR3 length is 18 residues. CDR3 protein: CASSDWSYHPGAVYGYTF. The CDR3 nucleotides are TGTGCCAGCAGCGACTGGTCTTATCATCCAGGGGCCGTCTATGGCTACACCTTC. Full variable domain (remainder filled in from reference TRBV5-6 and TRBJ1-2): DAGVTQSPTHLIKTRGQQVTLRCSPKSGHDTVSWYQQALGQGPQFIFQYYEEEERQRGNFPDRFSGHQFPNYSSELNVNALLLGDSALYLCASSDWSYHPGAVYGYTFGSGTRLTVV.

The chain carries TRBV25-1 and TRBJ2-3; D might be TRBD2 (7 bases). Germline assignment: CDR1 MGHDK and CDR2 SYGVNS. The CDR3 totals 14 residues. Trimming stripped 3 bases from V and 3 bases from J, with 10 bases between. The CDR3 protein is CASSEGGRTDTQYF. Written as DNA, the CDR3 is TGTGCCAGCAGTGAGGGGGGGCGGACAGATACGCAGTATTTT.

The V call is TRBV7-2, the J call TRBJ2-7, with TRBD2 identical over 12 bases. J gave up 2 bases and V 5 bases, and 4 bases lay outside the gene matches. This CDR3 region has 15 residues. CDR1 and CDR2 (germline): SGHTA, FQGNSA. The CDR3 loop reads CASSPLAGGAYEQYF. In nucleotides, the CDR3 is TGTGCCAGCAGCCCCCTAGCGGGAGGGGCCTACGAGCAGTACTTC.

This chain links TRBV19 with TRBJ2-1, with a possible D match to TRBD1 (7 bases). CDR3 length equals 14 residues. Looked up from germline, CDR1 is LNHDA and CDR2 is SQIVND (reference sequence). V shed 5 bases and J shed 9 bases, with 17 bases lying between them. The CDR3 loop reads CASSANYRGGEQFF. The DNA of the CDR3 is TGTGCCAGTAGTGCCAATTACAGGGGAGGTGAGCAGTTCTTC.

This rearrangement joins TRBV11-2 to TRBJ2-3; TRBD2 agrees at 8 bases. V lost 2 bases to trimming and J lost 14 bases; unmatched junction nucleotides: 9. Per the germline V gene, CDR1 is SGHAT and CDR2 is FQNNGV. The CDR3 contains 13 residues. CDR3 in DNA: TGTGCCAGCAGCTTATCATTTCTCGGGGGGGCGTATTTT. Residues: CASSLSFLGGAYF. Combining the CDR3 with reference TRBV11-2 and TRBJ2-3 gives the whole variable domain EAGVAQSPRYKIIEKRQSVAFWCNPISGHATLYWYQQILGQGPKLLIQFQNNGVVDDSQLPKDRFSAERLKGVDSTLKIQPAKLEDSAVYLCASSLSFLGGAYFGPGTRLTVL.

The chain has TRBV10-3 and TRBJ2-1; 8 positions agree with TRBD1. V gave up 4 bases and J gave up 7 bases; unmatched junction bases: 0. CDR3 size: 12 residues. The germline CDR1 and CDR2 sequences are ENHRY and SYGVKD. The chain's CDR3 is CAISGTGNEQFF. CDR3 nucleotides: TGTGCCATCAGTGGGACAGGGAATGAGCAGTTCTTC.

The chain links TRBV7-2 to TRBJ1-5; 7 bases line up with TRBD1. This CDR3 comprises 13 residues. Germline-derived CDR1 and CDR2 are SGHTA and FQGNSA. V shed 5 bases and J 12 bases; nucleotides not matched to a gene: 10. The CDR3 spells CASSTTYDRDQHF. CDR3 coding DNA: TGTGCCAGCAGCACTACCTACGACAGGGACCAGCATTTT.

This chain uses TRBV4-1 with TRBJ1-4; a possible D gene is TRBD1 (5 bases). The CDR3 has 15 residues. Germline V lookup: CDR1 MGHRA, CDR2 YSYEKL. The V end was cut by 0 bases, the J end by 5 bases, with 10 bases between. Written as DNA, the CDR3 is TGCGCCAGCAGCCAAGACTCGCACAGGAATGAAAAACTGTTTTTT. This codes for CASSQDSHRNEKLFF.

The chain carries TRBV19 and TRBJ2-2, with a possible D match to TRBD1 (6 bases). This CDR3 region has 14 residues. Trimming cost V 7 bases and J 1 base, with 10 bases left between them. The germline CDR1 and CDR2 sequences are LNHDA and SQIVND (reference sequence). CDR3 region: CASTQGWNTGELFF. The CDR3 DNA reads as TGTGCCAGTACACAGGGTTGGAACACCGGGGAGCTGTTTTTT.

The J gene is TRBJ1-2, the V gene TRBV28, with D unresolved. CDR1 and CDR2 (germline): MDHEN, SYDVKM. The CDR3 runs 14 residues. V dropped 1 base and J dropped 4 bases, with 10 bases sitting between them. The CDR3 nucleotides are TGTGCCAGCAGTTTATCCTCATTGGCCTATGGCTACACCTTC. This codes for CASSLSSLAYGYTF.

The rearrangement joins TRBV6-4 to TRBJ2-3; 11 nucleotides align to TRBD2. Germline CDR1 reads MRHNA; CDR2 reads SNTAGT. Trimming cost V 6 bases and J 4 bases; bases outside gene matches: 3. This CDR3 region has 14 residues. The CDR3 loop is CASSELAGADTQYF. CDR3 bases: TGTGCCAGCAGCGAACTAGCGGGGGCAGATACGCAGTATTTT.

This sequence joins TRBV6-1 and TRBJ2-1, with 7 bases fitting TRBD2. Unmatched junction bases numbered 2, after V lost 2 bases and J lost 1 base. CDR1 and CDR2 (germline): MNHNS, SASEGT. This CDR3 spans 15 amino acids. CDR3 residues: CASSERSGSYNEQFF. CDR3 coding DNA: TGTGCCAGCAGTGAACGTAGCGGGTCCTACAATGAGCAGTTCTTC.

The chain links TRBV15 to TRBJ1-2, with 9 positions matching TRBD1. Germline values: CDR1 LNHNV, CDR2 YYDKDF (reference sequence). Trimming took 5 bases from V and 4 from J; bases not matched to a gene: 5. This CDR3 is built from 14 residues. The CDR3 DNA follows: TGTGCCACCAGCTCGACAGGGGGGACCTATGGCTACACCTTC. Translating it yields CATSSTGGTYGYTF.

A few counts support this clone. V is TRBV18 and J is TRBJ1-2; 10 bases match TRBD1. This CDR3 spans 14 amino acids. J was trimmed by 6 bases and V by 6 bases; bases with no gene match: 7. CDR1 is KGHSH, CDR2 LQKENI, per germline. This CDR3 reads CASSPGQGGHGYTF. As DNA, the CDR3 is TGTGCCAGCTCCCCCGGACAGGGGGGCCATGGCTACACCTTC.

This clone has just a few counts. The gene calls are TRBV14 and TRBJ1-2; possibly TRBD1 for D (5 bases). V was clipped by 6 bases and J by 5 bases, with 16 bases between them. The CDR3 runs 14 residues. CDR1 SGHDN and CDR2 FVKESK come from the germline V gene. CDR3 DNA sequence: TGTGCCAGCAGTGATCTCAGGGCCGGATATGGCTACACCTTC. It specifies CASSDLRAGYGYTF.

CDR3 region: CASRGQDYGYTF. In DNA form, the CDR3 reads TGTGCCAGCAGGGGACAGGACTATGGCTACACCTTC. J is TRBJ1-2 and V is TRBV14; 8 nucleotides line up with TRBD1. V lost 6 bases to trimming and J lost 3 bases; unmatched junction nucleotides: 0. CDR1 and CDR2 (germline): SGHDN, FVKESK. CDR3 length equals 12 residues.

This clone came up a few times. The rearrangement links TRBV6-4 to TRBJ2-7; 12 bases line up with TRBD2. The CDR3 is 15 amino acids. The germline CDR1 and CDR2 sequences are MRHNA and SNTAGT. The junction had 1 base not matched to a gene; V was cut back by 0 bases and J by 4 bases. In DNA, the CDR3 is TGTGCCAGCAGTGACTCGACTAGCGGGAGTTACGAGCAGTACTTC. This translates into CASSDSTSGSYEQYF.